This T cell receptor (beta chain) was observed in a study of T cell changes during pregnancy in multiple sclerosis. Measured with immunoSEQ multiplex PCR; TCRdb has only the in-frame clones, and not every one. The sample has tens of thousands of clones, about nine tenths seen once. The CDR3 has 13 amino acids. Deletions cut 4 bases from V and 0 bases from J, with 6 bases between. Germline CDR1 reads MNHEY; CDR2 reads SVGAGI. This receptor was taken from a female donor in good health, enrolled as a control in a pregnancy study. V and J are TRBV6-5 and TRBJ1-2; D gene uncertain. The sample consisted of peripheral blood, taken after pregnancy. This CDR3 reads CASSSRANYGYTF. For the CDR3, the DNA is TGTGCCAGCAGTTCCCGAGCTAACTATGGCTACACCTTC.